This TCR beta chain was documented in a study of T-cell memory formation after mild COVID-19. Findings and caveats of the study: Clones that got smaller from day 15 to 85 had even CD4/CD8, while clones growing later tipped toward CD4+. The authors did not confirm SARS-CoV-2 specificity of second-wave clones peaking day 37. Certain responding clones were present in pre-infection memory, suggesting participation of cross-reactive memory. Clones which contracted sat mainly in CM and EM if CD4+, and in EMRA if CD8+.

This clonotype occurred many times. As yet, its antigen is unknown. V was shortened by 11 bases and J by 5 bases, with 21 bases between the two germline ends. The CDR3 contains 14 residues. Germline-derived CDR1 and CDR2 are WSHSY and SAAADI. TCRdb called the 5' RACE reads again in MiXCR, with one record for every CDR3 protein. Among tens of thousands of distinct CDR3 sequences, about an eighth were seen once, and the ten largest hold roughly 29%. The sample consisted of PBMCs or a T cell subset sorted from them (not recorded which). J is TRBJ2-5 and V is TRBV10-2; maybe TRBD2 (7 bases). This TCR came from a young man who had mild COVID-19 (a few samples of this study predate the infection). Cell type and time point are not known. The CDR3 spells CAAAWAGAEETQYF. The CDR3 DNA reads as TGCGCCGCAGCATGGGCGGGGGCAGAGGAGACCCAGTACTTC.